The 19 T cell receptor beta chains below come from one sample, sequenced in a study of blood T cell repertoires in COVID-19. Method: immunoSEQ multiplex PCR; TCRdb's copy keeps in-frame clones and lacks some. In the table there are 120,000 to 150,000 clones, roughly 84% of which are singletons. Source material: PBMCs or T cells enriched from blood (not recorded which). All receptors come from a woman aged 50 to 60 who had been exposed to COVID-19.

This clone was observed once. V usage is TRBV19 and J usage is TRBJ1-6, with 7 positions matching TRBD1. Trimming removed 1 base from V and 7 bases from J; junction bases left unmatched: 10. The germline V gene encodes CDR1 LNHDA and CDR2 SQIVND (reference sequence). The CDR3 contains 17 residues. CDR3 DNA sequence: TGTGCCAGTAGTATAGGGTCGCGTAGGGGACAGAATTCACCCCTCCACTTT. Translated: CASSIGSRRGQNSPLHF.

The chain recombines TRBV6-4 with TRBJ2-7, with 9 bases aligning to TRBD1. This CDR3 has 14 residues. Germline V gives CDR1 MRHNA, CDR2 SNTAGT. V was clipped by 6 bases and J by 2 bases; unmatched bases: 5. DNA of the CDR3: TGTGCCAGCAGAATCGGACAGGGGCCCTACGAGCAGTACTTC. This encodes CASRIGQGPYEQYF.

This chain uses TRBV29-1 with TRBJ2-2, with TRBD1 identical over 8 bases. CDR3 length: 14 amino acids. The ends lost 5 bases at V and 1 base at J; junction bases unmatched: 3. Germline V gene lookup returns CDR1 SQVTM and CDR2 ANQGSEA. The CDR3 nucleotides are TGCAGCGTTTTACAGGGGGGGAACACCGGGGAGCTGTTTTTT. Its translation is CSVLQGGNTGELFF.

CDR3 coding DNA: TGTGCCAGCAGCCAACAGGGAGAAGCTTTCTTT. Translating gives CASSQQGEAFF. The chain recombines TRBV5-4 with TRBJ1-1; TRBD1 is a possible D gene (6 bases). CDR1 is SGHNT and CDR2 is YYREEE in the germline V gene (reference sequence). V shed 4 bases and J shed 8 bases, with 9 bases lying between them. The CDR3 has 11 amino acids.

A few counts support this clone. For the CDR3, the DNA is TGTGCCAGCAGTTCCGACAGGGGGCTCCAGCCCCAGCATTTT. Its protein product is CASSSDRGLQPQHF. The rearrangement joins TRBV27 to TRBJ1-5, with TRBD1 matching 10 bases. The V gene's germline CDR1 is MNHEY and CDR2 SMNVEV (reference sequence). The CDR3 is 14 residues long. V trimming: 4 bases; J trimming: 7 bases; junction bases outside the gene matches: 4.

This clone was picked up one time. V usage is TRBV28 and J usage is TRBJ1-6; TRBD1 is a possible D gene (5 bases). This CDR3 is 14 amino acids long. Germline-derived CDR1 and CDR2 are MDHEN and SYDVKM. V was trimmed by 2 bases and J by 7 bases, leaving 9 bases between them. CDR3: CASSLVRANSPLHF. As DNA, the CDR3 is TGTGCCAGCAGTTTAGTCAGGGCCAATTCACCCCTCCACTTT.

This rearrangement joins TRBV14 to TRBJ2-1; TRBD1 aligns across 7 bases. The CDR3 loop spans 14 amino acids. The V gene end was trimmed by 4 bases and the J gene end by 3 bases; junction bases not matched to a gene: 3. Germline CDR1 is SGHDN and CDR2 is FVKESK. The CDR3 here is CASSPRDSYNEQFF. The CDR3 DNA sequence: TGTGCCAGCAGCCCCCGGGACAGCTACAATGAGCAGTTCTTC.

This clone turned up a few times. DNA of the CDR3: TGTGCCAGTAGTATAGCGGACTCCAAAAACATTCAGTACTTC. Encoded protein: CASSIADSKNIQYF. The V call is TRBV19, the J call TRBJ2-4; a possible D gene is TRBD2 (5 bases). V was trimmed by 1 base and J by 2 bases, leaving 6 bases between them. CDR3 size: 14 residues. Looked up from germline, CDR1 is LNHDA and CDR2 is SQIVND (reference sequence).

V is TRBV12-5 and J is TRBJ2-6; 9 nucleotides line up with TRBD2. CDR3 length equals 17 residues. Germline lookup yields CDR1 LGHNT and CDR2 FRNRAP. V was pared by 7 bases and J by 3 bases, with 10 bases of the junction left unmatched. The CDR3 region has the DNA TGTGCTAGTGATCTAGTCGCGGGGGGGCTTGGGGCCAACGTCCTGACTTTC. Encoded protein: CASDLVAGGLGANVLTF.

CDR3 loop: CASSIPKTGATWGYTF. The CDR3 coding sequence is TGTGCCAGTAGTATTCCAAAAACAGGGGCGACTTGGGGCTACACCTTC. The chain is built from TRBV19 and TRBJ1-2, with TRBD1 matching over 7 bases. In germline, CDR1 is LNHDA, CDR2 SQIVND (reference sequence). After removal of 3 bases from V and 8 bases from J, the junction contained 15 bases not matched to a gene. This CDR3 contains 16 residues.

V usage is TRBV11-2 and J usage is TRBJ2-1; D is ambiguous. The germline V gene has CDR1 SGHAT and CDR2 FQNNGV. This CDR3 contains 12 residues. V lost 10 bases and J lost 5, with 12 bases in between. In nucleotides, the CDR3 is TGTGCCATCCGAGAGGTGGACAATGAGCAGTTCTTC. Encoded protein: CAIREVDNEQFF. The whole variable domain, remainder taken from reference TRBV11-2 and TRBJ2-1, is EAGVAQSPRYKIIEKRQSVAFWCNPISGHATLYWYQQILGQGPKLLIQFQNNGVVDDSQLPKDRFSAERLKGVDSTLKIQPAKLEDSAVYLCAIREVDNEQFFGPGTRLTVL.

V is TRBV4-3 and J is TRBJ2-5; 9 bases are shared with TRBD2. The V gene's germline CDR1 is LGHNA and CDR2 YSLEER. The junction had 13 bases not matched to a gene; V was cut back by 1 base and J by 4 bases. The CDR3 covers 18 residues. CDR3: CASSQVRGSGSLGETQYF. DNA of the CDR3: TGCGCCAGCAGCCAAGTACGGGGTAGCGGGAGCCTAGGAGAGACCCAGTACTTC.

This clone was found once. The genes are TRBV30 and TRBJ1-3, with a possible D match to TRBD1 (6 bases). The V gene lost 1 base and the J gene lost 0 bases, with 10 bases spanning the gap. CDR1 is GTSNPN, CDR2 SVGIG, per germline (reference sequence). The CDR3 covers 15 residues. CDR3 sequence: CAWSDRASSGNTIYF. CDR3 coding DNA: TGTGCCTGGAGTGACAGGGCGAGCTCTGGAAACACCATATATTTT.

The CDR3 coding sequence is TGTGCCAGCAGCCAACTGGGACTTCAGCGGAATGAGCAGTTCTTC. It encodes CASSQLGLQRNEQFF. The rearrangement uses TRBV14 and TRBJ2-1, with a possible D match to TRBD2 (6 bases). CDR1 is SGHDN, CDR2 FVKESK, per germline. The CDR3 covers 15 residues. V gave up 2 bases and J gave up 7 bases, with 15 bases separating them.

J is TRBJ1-2 and V is TRBV29-1, with D unclear. CDR1 SQVTM and CDR2 ANQGSEA come from the germline V gene. This CDR3 contains 12 residues. The V and J ends lost 4 bases and 2 bases respectively, with 8 bases between them. CDR3 nucleotides: TGCAGCGTTGGCCGGGAAAACTATGGCTACACCTTC. Translated, it gives CSVGRENYGYTF.

This chain uses TRBV5-1 with TRBJ1-4; no clear D. CDR1 and CDR2 from the germline V gene are SGHRS and YFSETQ. The CDR3 has 15 residues. The ends were cut back, 1 base at V and 5 bases at J, with 12 bases in the middle. This chain's CDR3 is CASSLSGQRNEKLFF. The DNA of the CDR3 is TGCGCCAGCAGCTTGTCGGGTCAGAGGAATGAAAAACTGTTTTTT. The entire variable domain, with the rest obtained from reference TRBV5-1 and TRBJ1-4, is as follows: KAGVTQTPRYLIKTRGQQVTLSCSPISGHRSVSWYQQTPGQGLQFLFEYFSETQRNKGNFPGRFSGRQFSNSRSEMNVSTLELGDSALYLCASSLSGQRNEKLFFGSGTQLSVL.

The CDR3: CASRSGFDHGTDTQYF. The CDR3 nucleotides are TGCGCCAGCAGGTCAGGGTTCGATCACGGGACAGATACGCAGTATTTT. J is TRBJ2-3 and V is TRBV5-1, with a tentative D call TRBD1 (5 bases). Germline V gene data show CDR1 as SGHRS and CDR2 as YFSETQ. The CDR3 spans 16 residues. Trimming removed 5 bases from V and 3 bases from J, with 19 bases in between.

There are many counts of this clone. The chain couples TRBV30 to TRBJ1-2; tentative D call: TRBD1 (6 bases). Deletions cut 2 bases from V and 8 bases from J, with 15 bases between. CDR3 length: 13 residues. Germline V gives CDR1 GTSNPN, CDR2 SVGIG (reference sequence). CDR3 in amino acids: CAWSLGAEYGYTF. DNA for the CDR3: TGTGCCTGGAGTCTGGGGGCGGAATACGGCTACACCTTC. The full variable domain, its missing parts supplied by reference TRBV30 and TRBJ1-2, is SQTIHQWPATLVQPVGSPLSLECTVEGTSNPNLYWYRQAAGRGLQLLFYSVGIGQISSEVPQNLSASRPQDRQFILSSKKLLLSDSGFYLCAWSLGAEYGYTFGSGTRLTVV.

The rearrangement links TRBV27 to TRBJ2-7; perhaps TRBD1 as D (5 bases). The length of the CDR3 is 14 residues. Germline V gene sequence: CDR1 MNHEY, CDR2 SMNVEV (reference sequence). V was clipped by 4 bases and J by 2 bases, with 12 bases between them. CDR3 in amino acids: CASSSYDRPYEQYF. The CDR3 region has the DNA TGTGCCAGCAGTTCCTACGACAGACCCTACGAGCAGTACTTC.